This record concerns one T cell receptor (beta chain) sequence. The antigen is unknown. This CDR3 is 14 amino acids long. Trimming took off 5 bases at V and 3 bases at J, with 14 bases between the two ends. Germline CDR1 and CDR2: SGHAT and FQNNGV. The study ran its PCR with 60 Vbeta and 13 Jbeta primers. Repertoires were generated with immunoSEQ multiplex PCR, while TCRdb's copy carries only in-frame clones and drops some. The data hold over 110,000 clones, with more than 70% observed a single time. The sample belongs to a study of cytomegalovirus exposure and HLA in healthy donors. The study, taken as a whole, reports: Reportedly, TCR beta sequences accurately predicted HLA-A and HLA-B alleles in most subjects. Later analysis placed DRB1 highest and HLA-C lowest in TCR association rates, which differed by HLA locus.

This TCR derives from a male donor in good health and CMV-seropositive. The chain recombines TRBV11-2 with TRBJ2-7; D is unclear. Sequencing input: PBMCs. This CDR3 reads CASSQVNANYEQYF. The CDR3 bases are TGTGCCAGCAGCCAGGTTAACGCCAACTACGAGCAGTACTTC. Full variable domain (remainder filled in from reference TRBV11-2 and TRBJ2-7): EAGVAQSPRYKIIEKRQSVAFWCNPISGHATLYWYQQILGQGPKLLIQFQNNGVVDDSQLPKDRFSAERLKGVDSTLKIQPAKLEDSAVYLCASSQVNANYEQYFGPGTRLTVT.